This TCR beta chain was retrieved from a study of regulatory T cells in long-lasting Graves disease. Findings and limits, study-wide: With 2,500 to 3,000 shared public clonotypes, persistent patients exceeded new patients, who shared about a thousand. Less diverse TCR repertoires were seen in persistent Graves' patients than in newly diagnosed ones.

Time point of the sample: newly diagnosed GD, antithyroid drugs for less than 3 months. PBMC RNA served as the TCR library source. Nine milliliters of peripheral blood were taken and placed in EDTA tubes. This clonotype was counted between two and nine times. Antigen specificity is unknown. Libraries of TCR beta came from iRepertoire HTBI primers plus Arm-PCR of CDR3 regions. TCRdb re-called the multiplex PCR reads with MiXCR, one entry per CDR3 protein. The sample carries about 240,000 distinct CDR3 sequences, 20% recorded once. Sequenced here: peripheral blood mononuclear cells (PBMCs), sampled at new diagnosis, from a patient treated with antithyroid drugs. The source is a female donor with Graves disease.

The CDR3 DNA reads as TGTGCCAGCACGACGTCCGACGGGGCCGGGGAGCTGTTTTTT. Residues: CASTTSDGAGELFF. The J gene is TRBJ2-2, the V gene TRBV5-4; a possible D gene is TRBD2 (5 bases). Trimming took off 6 bases at V and 6 bases at J, with 15 bases between the two ends. The CDR3 totals 14 residues. Germline assignment: CDR1 SGHNT and CDR2 YYREEE (reference sequence). Combining the CDR3 with reference TRBV5-4 and TRBJ2-2 gives the whole variable domain ETGVTQSPTHLIKTRGQQVTLRCSSQSGHNTVSWYQQALGQGPQFIFQYYREEENGRGNFPPRFSGLQFPNYSSELNVNALELDDSALYLCASTTSDGAGELFFGEGSRLTVL.